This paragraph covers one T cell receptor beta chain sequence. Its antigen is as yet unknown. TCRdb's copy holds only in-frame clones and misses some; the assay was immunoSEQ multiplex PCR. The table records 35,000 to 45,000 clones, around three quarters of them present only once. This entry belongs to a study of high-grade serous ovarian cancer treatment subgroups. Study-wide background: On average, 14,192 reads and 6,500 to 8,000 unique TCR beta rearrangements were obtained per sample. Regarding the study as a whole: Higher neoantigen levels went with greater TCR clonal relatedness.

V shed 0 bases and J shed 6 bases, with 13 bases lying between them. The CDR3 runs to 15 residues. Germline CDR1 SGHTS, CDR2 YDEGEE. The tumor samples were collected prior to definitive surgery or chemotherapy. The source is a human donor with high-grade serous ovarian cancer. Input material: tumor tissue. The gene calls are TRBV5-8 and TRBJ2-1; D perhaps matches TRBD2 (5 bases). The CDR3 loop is CASSLGRAQFNEQFF. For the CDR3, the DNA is TGTGCCAGCAGCTTGGGGCGGGCCCAGTTCAATGAGCAGTTCTTC.